One sample yielded the 9 T cell receptor beta chains listed below, sequenced in a study of T-cell memory formation after mild COVID-19. Via MiXCR, TCRdb re-called the 5' RACE reads, giving one row per CDR3 protein. The table records 350,000 to 500,000 distinct CDR3 sequences, about 20% of them present only once. Material: PBMCs or a T cell subset sorted from them (not recorded which). The receptors derive from a man younger than 35 who had mild COVID-19 (a few samples of this study predate the infection). Cell type and time point are not known.

Only a few counts were recorded for this clonotype. The J gene is TRBJ2-1, the V gene TRBV5-1; D gene uncertain. The V end lost 0 bases, the J end lost 7 bases, and 8 bases lay between the germline ends. The CDR3 is 13 residues long. Per the germline V gene, CDR1 is SGHRS and CDR2 is YFSETQ. The CDR3 DNA sequence: TGCGCCAGCAGCTTGGATTACGTGAATGAGCAGTTCTTC. Translating it yields CASSLDYVNEQFF.

The table lists this clonotype with a few counts. At one end, the junction sequence differs from germline, possibly due to a read error. The chain uses TRBV7-7 and TRBJ1-3; the D gene is possibly TRBD1 (6 bases). CDR3 size: 15 residues. CDR1 SSHAT and CDR2 FNYEAQ come from the germline V gene (reference sequence). The CDR3 protein is CASSRTTGIGNTIYF. In DNA form, the CDR3 reads TGTGCTAGCAGCCGTACGACAGGAATTGGAAACACCATATATTTT.

At least ten counts were recorded for this clonotype. A read error may produce the germline difference seen at one junction end. CDR3 amino acids: CATSIATNEKLFF. DNA for the CDR3: TGTGCCACCAGTATTGCAACTAATGAAAAACTGTTTTTT. This chain links TRBV12-3 or TRBV12-4 with TRBJ1-4; D is ambiguous. The CDR3 totals 13 residues.

The rearrangement joins TRBV7-7 to TRBJ2-3; D gene uncertain. This CDR3 is 13 amino acids long. Germline loops: CDR1 SSHAT, CDR2 FNYEAQ (reference sequence). Trimming took 0 bases from V and 5 from J, leaving 6 bases between them. This chain's CDR3 is CASSLASEDTQYF. CDR3 nucleotides: TGTGCCAGCAGCTTAGCGTCGGAAGATACGCAGTATTTT.

The J gene is TRBJ1-6, the V gene TRBV5-1; D is possibly TRBD1 (5 bases). CDR3 length equals 16 residues. V was pared by 0 bases and J by 10 bases, with 17 bases between. In germline, CDR1 is SGHRS, CDR2 YFSETQ. The CDR3 nucleotides are TGCGCCAGCAGCTTGGAAGGGGCTTCGAACGGATCACCCCTCCACTTT. Amino acids: CASSLEGASNGSPLHF.

Worth noting for this clonotype: At one of its ends the junction is not consistent with the germline gene, which may arise from a read error. This rearrangement joins TRBV7-7 to TRBJ2-3; D unclear. The CDR3 has 15 residues. Germline CDR1 and CDR2: SSHAT and FNYEAQ (reference sequence). The CDR3 coding sequence is TGTGCTAGCAGCTTAGCTTTCGGGCCTCCGGATACGCAGTATTTT. It yields the protein CASSLAFGPPDTQYF.

A word on this clonotype: The junction and the germline gene differ at one end; a read error may be behind it. The chain recombines TRBV3-1 with TRBJ2-5, with TRBD2 as a possible D gene (6 bases). CDR3 length: 14 residues. Germline CDR1 and CDR2: LGHDT and YNNKEL (reference sequence). This chain's CDR3 is CASSQGGTEETQYF. For the CDR3, the DNA is TGTGCCAGCAGCCAAGGCGGGACCGAAGAGACTCAGTACTTC.

The chain uses TRBV7-2 and TRBJ2-2; 9 bases fit TRBD1. Germline V gives CDR1 SGHTA, CDR2 FQGNSA. This CDR3 has 17 residues. J lost 1 base, V lost 4 bases, and 7 bases had no gene match. The CDR3 here is CASSYIPGQGNTGELFF. For the CDR3, the DNA is TGTGCCAGCAGCTATATACCGGGACAGGGGAACACCGGGGAGCTGTTTTTT.

A few counts support this clonotype. The chain carries TRBV28 and TRBJ2-2; weak D call: TRBD2 (6 bases). Between the trimmed V and J ends, which lost 8 bases and 5 bases, there was a span of 15 bases. The CDR3 has 14 residues. Per the germline V gene, CDR1 is MDHEN and CDR2 is SYDVKM. CDR3 in amino acids: CASHLAGRTGELFF. The CDR3 nucleotides are TGTGCCAGCCACCTTGCGGGGCGTACCGGGGAGCTGTTTTTT. The whole variable domain, remainder taken from reference TRBV28 and TRBJ2-2, is DVKVTQSSRYLVKRTGEKVFLECVQDMDHENMFWYRQDPGLGLRLIYFSYDVKMKEKGDIPEGYSVSREKKERFSLILESASTNQTSMYLCASHLAGRTGELFFGEGSRLTVL.